This T cell receptor beta chain originates from a study of shared clonotypes between healthy human individuals. Findings and caveats of the study: The researchers took only blood, and tissue repertoires probably look different.

Notes on this clone: The antigen remains unidentified. Other DNA sequences from this sample encode an identical CDR3 as well.

CDR1 SEHNR and CDR2 FQNEAQ come from the germline V gene (reference sequence). The length of the CDR3 is 18 residues. Trimming stripped 11 bases from V and 5 bases from J, with 32 bases between. Sequenced by immunoSEQ multiplex PCR; TCRdb stores in-frame clones only, minus some. Of around 95,000 clones in the sample, around two thirds were seen once. Sequenced sample: memory CD8+ T cells sorted from blood. Subset here: CD45RO+ cells pooled with CCR7-negative TemRA cells. The chain has TRBV7-9 and TRBJ2-3, with D perhaps being TRBD1 or TRBD2 (6 bases each). This sequence originates from a man younger than 45 in good health. In DNA, the CDR3 is TGTGCCGAGGGGCAGGGGCGGTTGGGGGAGGAAGCTGAAGATACGCAGTATTTT. This gives the protein CAEGQGRLGEEAEDTQYF.